This T cell receptor beta chain was retrieved from a study of chemoradiotherapy in HPV16-positive cancers. Sequenced by immunoSEQ multiplex PCR; TCRdb stores in-frame clones only, minus some. Of around 2,300 clones listed, about four fifths are singletons. The study, taken as a whole, reports: The functional HPV-specific definition rests on just a couple of HPV16-positive patients.

A remark on this clone: Its target is not known.

The germline gives CDR1 SGHNT, CDR2 YENEEA. The V end lost 9 bases, the J end lost 9 bases, and 15 bases lay between the germline ends. This CDR3 is 11 amino acids long. This specimen was tumor tissue, taken from a patient who underwent chemoradiotherapy. The source of this sequence is a human donor with HPV-associated anogenital cancer. The chain is built from TRBV11-3 and TRBJ2-7; D remains ambiguous. CDR3 DNA: TGTGCCAGTAAAGAGACGGGTGCGCAGTACTTC. Its translation is CASKETGAQYF.